Shown below are 23 T cell receptor beta chains from a single sample sequenced in a study of T-cell memory formation after mild COVID-19. TCRdb re-analysed the 5' RACE reads in MiXCR, keeping a single row per CDR3 protein. The table has roughly 380,000 distinct CDR3 sequences, 28% seen once. Sequenced: PBMCs or a T cell subset sorted from them (not recorded which). Receptors originate from an adult woman who had mild COVID-19 (a few samples of this study predate the infection). Cell type and time point are not known.

This clonotype was counted ten times or more. The V and J genes are TRBV18 and TRBJ2-7; possibly TRBD1 for D (7 bases). Deletions cut 2 bases from V and 2 bases from J, with 16 bases between. There are 16 residues in the CDR3. Germline CDR1 reads KGHSH; CDR2 reads LQKENI. The CDR3 here is CASSPSLARGAYEQYF. The DNA for the CDR3 is TGTGCCAGCTCACCATCTCTCGCCAGGGGGGCCTACGAGCAGTACTTC.

This clonotype was observed a few times. The rearrangement joins TRBV24-1 to TRBJ2-2; 7 nucleotides match TRBD2. V trimming: 3 bases; J trimming: 3 bases; junction bases outside the gene matches: 6. This CDR3 contains 16 residues. Germline V gene lookup returns CDR1 KGHDR and CDR2 SFDVKD. As DNA, the CDR3 is TGTGCCACCAGTGATCCACGTAGCGGGTACACCGGGGAGCTGTTTTTT. As protein: CATSDPRSGYTGELFF.

The chain combines TRBV12-3 or TRBV12-4 with TRBJ1-1, with D possibly TRBD1 on 5 matching bases. V gave up 6 bases and J gave up 6 bases, with 8 bases separating them. This CDR3 is built from 11 residues. The CDR3 region has the DNA TGTGCCAGCAGCAAGGGACCTGAAGCTTTCTTT. This sequence encodes CASSKGPEAFF.

This clonotype was found once. This sequence joins TRBV5-1 and TRBJ2-7, with D hard to call. V was pared by 0 bases and J by 5 bases, with 15 bases between. Looked up from germline, CDR1 is SGHRS and CDR2 is YFSETQ. There are 15 residues in the CDR3. The CDR3 nucleotides read TGCGCCAGCAGCTTGGAGGCATGGGTCCTGGACGAGCAGTACTTC. Translation gives CASSLEAWVLDEQYF.

This clonotype occurred a few times. This chain uses TRBV7-9 with TRBJ2-7, with a possible D match to TRBD2 (5 bases). Trimming took 3 bases from V and 6 from J, leaving 18 bases between them. CDR1 and CDR2 (germline): SEHNR, FQNEAQ (reference sequence). The CDR3 totals 15 residues. The CDR3 protein is CASSFAEGILGEQYF. The CDR3 nucleotides read TGTGCCAGCAGCTTCGCCGAGGGTATCCTAGGCGAGCAGTACTTC.

This clonotype was observed a few times. CDR3 bases: TGTGCCAGCAGCTGGGGTAATTCACCCCTCCACTTT. As protein: CASSWGNSPLHF. The chain employs TRBV11-2 and TRBJ1-6; D gene ambiguous. The ends were cut back, 4 bases at V and 6 bases at J, with 4 bases in the middle. In germline, CDR1 is SGHAT, CDR2 FQNNGV. This CDR3 is 12 amino acids long. Full variable domain (missing parts from reference TRBV11-2 and TRBJ1-6): EAGVAQSPRYKIIEKRQSVAFWCNPISGHATLYWYQQILGQGPKLLIQFQNNGVVDDSQLPKDRFSAERLKGVDSTLKIQPAKLEDSAVYLCASSWGNSPLHFGNGTRLTVT.

This clonotype was detected many times. The chain couples TRBV2 to TRBJ2-1; TRBD2 agrees at 8 bases. The trim removed 6 bases at V and 2 bases at J, leaving 6 bases unmatched. This CDR3 spans 15 amino acids. CDR1 is SNHLY, CDR2 FYNNEI, per germline. The CDR3 sequence: CASRQGRGAYNEQFF. Here the CDR3 DNA reads TGTGCCAGCAGGCAAGGGCGGGGGGCCTACAATGAGCAGTTCTTC.

This clonotype was seen ten or more times. J is TRBJ2-4 and V is TRBV6-5; D is possibly TRBD1 or TRBD2 (5 bases each). The CDR3 totals 15 residues. V lost 4 bases, J lost 3 bases, and 13 bases lay in between. Germline V gives CDR1 MNHEY, CDR2 SVGAGI. DNA for the CDR3: TGTGCCAGCAGTTCCGCCGGGGCTGGCAAAAACATTCAGTACTTC. This encodes CASSSAGAGKNIQYF.

This clonotype appeared a few times. This sequence joins TRBV29-1 and TRBJ2-5; no reliable D call. Germline CDR1 is SQVTM and CDR2 is ANQGSEA. This CDR3 spans 10 amino acids. Trimming cost V 4 bases and J 2 bases, with 2 bases left between them. The chain's CDR3 is CSVAQETQYF. The DNA of the CDR3 is TGCAGCGTTGCACAAGAGACCCAGTACTTC. Full variable domain (remainder filled in from reference TRBV29-1 and TRBJ2-5): SAVISQKPSRDICQRGTSLTIQCQVDSQVTMMFWYRQQPGQSLTLIATANQGSEATYESGFVIDKFPISRPNLTFSTLTVSNMSPEDSSIYLCSVAQETQYFGPGTRLLVL.

The genes are TRBV5-1 and TRBJ2-7; 7 bases are shared with TRBD1. J gave up 3 bases and V 4 bases, and 10 bases lay outside the gene matches. CDR1 and CDR2 from the germline V gene are SGHRS and YFSETQ. The CDR3 covers 15 residues. The CDR3 reads CASSVDREDGYEQYF. The CDR3 nucleotides are TGCGCCAGCAGCGTAGACAGGGAAGATGGCTACGAGCAGTACTTC. The whole variable domain, filled in from reference TRBV5-1 and TRBJ2-7, reads KAGVTQTPRYLIKTRGQQVTLSCSPISGHRSVSWYQQTPGQGLQFLFEYFSETQRNKGNFPGRFSGRQFSNSRSEMNVSTLELGDSALYLCASSVDREDGYEQYFGPGTRLTVT.

This clonotype was counted between two and nine times. The gene calls are TRBV18 and TRBJ1-1; D is ambiguous. This CDR3 region has 15 residues. CDR1 and CDR2 from the germline V gene are KGHSH and LQKENI. The V end lost 3 bases, the J end lost 1 base, and 12 bases lay between the germline ends. The CDR3 DNA reads TGTGCCAGCTCACCCAGACAAGGTTCGAACACTGAAGCTTTCTTT. Protein sequence: CASSPRQGSNTEAFF.

This chain uses TRBV12-5 with TRBJ2-1; TRBD2 matches 7 bases. Germline lookup yields CDR1 LGHNT and CDR2 FRNRAP. V gave up 3 bases and J gave up 2 bases; unmatched junction bases: 1. The length of the CDR3 is 14 residues. This CDR3 is CASGFLAAYNEQFF. The CDR3 nucleotides read TGTGCTAGTGGTTTCCTAGCGGCCTACAATGAGCAGTTCTTC.

This clonotype has only a few counts. J is TRBJ1-3 and V is TRBV5-1; TRBD1 matches at 7 bases. The V segment lost 2 bases and the J segment 2 bases; nucleotides outside the gene matches: 4. This CDR3 has 15 amino acids. The germline V gene encodes CDR1 SGHRS and CDR2 YFSETQ. The chain's CDR3 is CASSFGQGAGNTIYF. CDR3 bases: TGCGCCAGCAGCTTTGGCCAGGGGGCTGGAAACACCATATATTTT. The complete variable domain, with remaining parts taken from reference TRBV5-1 and TRBJ1-3, reads KAGVTQTPRYLIKTRGQQVTLSCSPISGHRSVSWYQQTPGQGLQFLFEYFSETQRNKGNFPGRFSGRQFSNSRSEMNVSTLELGDSALYLCASSFGQGAGNTIYFGEGSWLTVV.

Comment on this clonotype: One junction end does not reproduce the germline sequence, and a read error may be involved. The rearrangement uses TRBV13 and TRBJ1-2; D is ambiguous. The CDR3 runs 16 residues. Germline V gives CDR1 PRHDT, CDR2 FYEKMQ (reference sequence). The CDR3 region has the DNA TGTGCCAGCAGCTCAAGATCACTACTCCACACTTTATCCCCCCACTTC. As protein: CASSSRSLLHTLSPHF. The full variable domain, in which reference TRBV13 and TRBJ1-2 provide the parts outside the CDR3, is AAGVIQSPRHLIKEKRETATLKCYPIPRHDTVYWYQQGPGQDPQFLISFYEKMQSDKGSIPDRFSAQQFSDYHSELNMSSLELGDSALYFCASSSRSLLHTLSPHFGSGTRLTVV.

The table lists this clonotype with a few counts. The chain carries TRBV14 and TRBJ2-2, with 7 bases fitting TRBD1. V lost 4 bases and J lost 5; bases outside the gene matches: 10. The CDR3 consists of 16 residues. CDR1 is SGHDN and CDR2 is FVKESK in the germline V gene. The CDR3 spells CASSPRTGSRTGELFF. CDR3 nucleotide sequence: TGTGCCAGCAGCCCCCGGACAGGATCCAGGACCGGGGAGCTGTTTTTT.

CDR3 residues: CASSLAPITGGYTF. As DNA, the CDR3 is TGTGCCAGCAGCTTGGCACCGATCACGGGTGGCTACACCTTC. The rearrangement links TRBV5-6 to TRBJ1-2, with D uncertain. V gave up 0 bases and J gave up 7 bases, with 13 bases separating them. The length of the CDR3 is 14 residues. Germline CDR1 reads SGHDT; CDR2 reads YYEEEE.

The gene calls are TRBV27 and TRBJ2-5, with 7 bases identical to TRBD2. V shed 5 bases and J 7 bases; nucleotides not matched to a gene: 7. Germline V gene data show CDR1 as MNHEY and CDR2 as SMNVEV (reference sequence). The CDR3 loop spans 13 amino acids. The CDR3, as DNA: TGTGCCAGCAGTCCGGGGGGAGGTCGGACCCAGTACTTC. It specifies CASSPGGGRTQYF.

This clonotype was seen only a few times. The rearrangement joins TRBV20-1 to TRBJ2-7; D possibly corresponds to TRBD2 (5 bases). This CDR3 region has 13 residues. Germline CDR1 is DFQATT and CDR2 is SNEGSKA (reference sequence). V was cut by 1 base and J by 6 bases, with 13 bases left in between. The CDR3 protein is CSARVGRELEQYF. For the CDR3, the DNA is TGCAGTGCTAGAGTGGGCCGGGAACTCGAGCAGTACTTC.

This clonotype has only a few counts. The chain is built from TRBV11-2 and TRBJ2-1; 10 bases fit TRBD2. Looked up from germline, CDR1 is SGHAT and CDR2 is FQNNGV. The ends lost 5 bases at V and 12 bases at J; junction bases unmatched: 16. The CDR3 runs to 16 residues. The CDR3 region is CASSPPGLAGALWQFF. CDR3 DNA sequence: TGTGCCAGCAGCCCCCCTGGGCTAGCGGGGGCCCTATGGCAGTTCTTC.

The chain recombines TRBV2 with TRBJ2-7; 11 nucleotides agree with TRBD1. The CDR3 is made up of 16 amino acids. CDR1 is SNHLY, CDR2 FYNNEI, per germline. V shed 5 bases, J shed 5 bases, and the junction held 11 bases outside the gene matches. Written as DNA, the CDR3 is TGTGCCAGCAGTCTCTTCGGACAGGGGGCTAGCCACGAGCAGTACTTC. Amino acids: CASSLFGQGASHEQYF.

The rearrangement links TRBV4-1 to TRBJ2-1; D is possibly TRBD2 (5 bases). CDR1 and CDR2 from the germline V gene are MGHRA and YSYEKL. This CDR3 spans 17 amino acids. V was pared by 1 base and J by 4 bases, with 17 bases between. CDR3 DNA sequence: TGCGCCAGCAGCCAAGTATCCGCGCGGGTAACATACAATGAGCAGTTCTTC. Its translation: CASSQVSARVTYNEQFF.

The chain carries TRBV7-4 and TRBJ2-1; D assignment may be TRBD1 or TRBD2 (5 bases each). Trimming removed 5 bases from V and 6 bases from J, with 20 bases in between. Germline V CDR1 and CDR2: SGHVT, SQSDAQ. The CDR3 has 16 amino acids. CDR3 sequence: CASSPGRRRSGNEQFF. Here the CDR3 DNA reads TGTGCCAGCAGCCCGGGACGGCGGCGCTCCGGCAATGAGCAGTTCTTC. Full variable domain (remainder filled in from reference TRBV7-4 and TRBJ2-1): GAGVSQSPRYKVAKRGRDVALRCDSISGHVTLYWYRQTLGQGSEVLTYSQSDAQRDKSGRPSGRFSAERPERSVSTLKIQRTEQGDSAVYLCASSPGRRRSGNEQFFGPGTRLTVL.

The rearrangement links TRBV12-3 or TRBV12-4 to TRBJ2-1; tentative D call: TRBD1 (5 bases). V lost 3 bases and J 2 bases, leaving 8 bases between the germline ends. CDR3 length: 14 amino acids. CDR3 sequence: CASSFARAYNEQFF. Here the CDR3 DNA reads TGTGCCAGCAGTTTCGCCAGGGCCTACAATGAGCAGTTCTTC.